This paragraph reports one T cell receptor (beta chain). Sequencing used immunoSEQ multiplex PCR; TCRdb keeps in-frame clones, though not all of them. The table has 90,000 to 150,000 clones, approximately 90% seen once. The data are from a study of T cell responses to AZD1222 COVID-19 vaccine. The clonotype comes from an adult in good health. This specimen consisted of peripheral blood, obtained on day 0 of AZD1222 vaccination.

The CDR3 loop is CASSLGRSQETQYF. CDR3 DNA sequence: TGTGCCAGCAGCTTGGGGCGGTCCCAAGAGACCCAGTACTTC. The chain carries TRBV5-5 and TRBJ2-5; D remains unclear. The length of the CDR3 is 14 residues. The ends were cut back, 0 bases at V and 1 base at J, with 7 bases in the middle. From germline, CDR1 is SGHKS and CDR2 YYEKEE (reference sequence).